This T cell receptor (beta chain) was sequenced in a study of PD-1 blockade in mismatch repair-deficient tumors. Turning to the study itself: Enrolled about 2013-2017, patients had progressing, pretreated mismatch repair-deficient cancers of approximately 13 types.

Germline assignment: CDR1 MNHEY and CDR2 SMNVEV (reference sequence). CDR3 length: 15 amino acids. Trimming removed 4 bases from V and 2 bases from J; junction bases left unmatched: 5. Method: immunoSEQ multiplex PCR; TCRdb's copy keeps in-frame clones and lacks some. The sample comprises 80,000 to 100,000 clones, over 75% of which are singletons, and 2.5% to 3% rests with the top ten. Sequencing used peripheral blood, obtained 12 weeks after starting pembrolizumab. The TCR originated in an adult with mismatch repair-deficient cancer. This chain connects TRBV27 to TRBJ2-3; TRBD2 matches 8 bases. DNA for the CDR3: TGTGCCAGCAGTTCCGGGGGGGACTTCACAGATACGCAGTATTTT. Protein product: CASSSGGDFTDTQYF.